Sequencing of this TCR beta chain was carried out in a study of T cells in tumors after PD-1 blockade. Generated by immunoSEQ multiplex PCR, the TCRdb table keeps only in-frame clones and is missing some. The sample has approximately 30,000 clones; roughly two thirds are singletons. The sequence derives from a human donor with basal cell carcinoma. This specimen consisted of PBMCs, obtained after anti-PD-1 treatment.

CDR3 amino acids: CASSTPVGYGYTF. The CDR3 region has the DNA TGTGCCAGTAGTACCCCCGTGGGGTATGGCTACACCTTC. This chain joins TRBV19 and TRBJ1-2, with D uncertain. Germline V gene lookup returns CDR1 LNHDA and CDR2 SQIVND (reference sequence). The CDR3 is 13 amino acids. V was pared by 4 bases and J by 5 bases, with 11 bases between. Supplemented by reference TRBV19 and TRBJ1-2, the full variable domain reads DGGITQSPKYLFRKEGQNVTLSCEQNLNHDAMYWYRQDPGQGLRLIYYSQIVNDFQKGDIAEGYSVSREKKESFPLTVTSAQKNPTAFYLCASSTPVGYGYTFGSGTRLTVV.